This T cell receptor beta chain came from a study of regulatory T cells in long-lasting Graves disease. Arm-PCR with iRepertoire HTBI primers amplified the CDR3 regions for these TCR beta libraries. TCRdb independently ran MiXCR on the multiplex PCR reads; one entry per CDR3 protein. The data show roughly 500,000 distinct CDR3 sequences, 12% seen once. This sample's time point: newly diagnosed GD, antithyroid drugs for less than 3 months. RNA from PBMCs was the source of the TCR library. The V and J ends lost 1 base and 11 bases respectively, with 11 bases between them. The CDR3 runs 12 residues. Germline-derived CDR1 and CDR2 are SGHNT and YENEEA. Overall study results and limits: Persistent disease samples used TRBV28, TRBJ1-2 and TRBJ2-5 preferentially.

At least ten counts were recorded for this clonotype. No antigen is known for it. These data were also reused for a study on T cells in Graves' hyperthyroidism and ophthalmopathy. From that report: The model foresaw ophthalmopathy a median roughly 6.5 months prior to onset.

This clonotype was sampled from a woman in her twenties or thirties with Graves disease. The genes are TRBV11-3 and TRBJ1-1; a possible D gene is TRBD1 (5 bases). Sequencing was performed on peripheral blood mononuclear cells (PBMCs), taken at new diagnosis, from a patient treated with antithyroid drugs. CDR3 residues: CASSLGPKGAFF. The CDR3 bases are TGTGCCAGCAGCTTAGGCCCTAAGGGGGCTTTCTTT.